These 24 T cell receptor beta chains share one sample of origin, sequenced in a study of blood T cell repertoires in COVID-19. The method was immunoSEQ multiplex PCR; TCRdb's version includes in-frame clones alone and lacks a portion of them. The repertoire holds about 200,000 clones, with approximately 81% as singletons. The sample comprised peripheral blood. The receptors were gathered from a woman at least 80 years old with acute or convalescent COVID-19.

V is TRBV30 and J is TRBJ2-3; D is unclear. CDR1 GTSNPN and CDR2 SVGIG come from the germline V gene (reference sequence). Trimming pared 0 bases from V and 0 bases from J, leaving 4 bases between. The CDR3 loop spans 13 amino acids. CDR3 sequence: CAWSVESTDTQYF. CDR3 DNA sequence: TGTGCCTGGAGTGTTGAGAGCACAGATACGCAGTATTTT.

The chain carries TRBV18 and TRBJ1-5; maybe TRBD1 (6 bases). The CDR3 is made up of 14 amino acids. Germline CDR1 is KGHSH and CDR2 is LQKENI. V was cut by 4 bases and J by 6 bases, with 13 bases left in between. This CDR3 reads CASSRNTGFQPQHF. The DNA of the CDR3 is TGTGCCAGCTCACGAAATACAGGGTTTCAGCCCCAGCATTTT.

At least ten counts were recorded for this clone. In DNA, the CDR3 is TGTGCCAGCAGGTCCTTAGCGGGGGAGCAGTTCTTC. This encodes CASRSLAGEQFF. The chain is built from TRBV6-5 and TRBJ2-1; 8 bases map to TRBD2. Losses at the gene ends were 6 bases for V and 10 bases for J; bases not matched to a gene: 5. Germline-derived CDR1 and CDR2 are MNHEY and SVGAGI. This CDR3 has 12 residues.

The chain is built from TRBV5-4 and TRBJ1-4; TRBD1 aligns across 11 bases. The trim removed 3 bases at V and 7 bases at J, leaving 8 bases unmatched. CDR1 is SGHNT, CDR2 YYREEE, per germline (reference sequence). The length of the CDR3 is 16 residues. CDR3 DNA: TGTGCCAGCAGCTCGGGGACAGGGGGATGGGGTGAAAAACTGTTTTTT. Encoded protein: CASSSGTGGWGEKLFF.

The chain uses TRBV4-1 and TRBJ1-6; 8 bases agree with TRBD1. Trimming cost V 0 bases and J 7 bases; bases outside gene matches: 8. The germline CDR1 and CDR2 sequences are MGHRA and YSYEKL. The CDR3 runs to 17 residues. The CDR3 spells CASSQEAGGVGNSPLHF. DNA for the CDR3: TGCGCCAGCAGCCAAGAAGCAGGGGGCGTCGGAAATTCACCCCTCCACTTT.

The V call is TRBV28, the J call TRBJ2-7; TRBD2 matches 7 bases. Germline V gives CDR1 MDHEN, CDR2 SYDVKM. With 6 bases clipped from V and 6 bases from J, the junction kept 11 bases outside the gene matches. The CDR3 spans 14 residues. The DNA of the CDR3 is TGTGCCAGCAGAGAGCGGGCGGGAGCTCTCGAGCAGTACTTC. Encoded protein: CASRERAGALEQYF.

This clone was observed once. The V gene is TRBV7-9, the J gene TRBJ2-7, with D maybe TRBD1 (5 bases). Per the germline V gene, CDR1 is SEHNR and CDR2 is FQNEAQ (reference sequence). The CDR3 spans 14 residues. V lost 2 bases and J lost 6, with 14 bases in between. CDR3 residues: CASSLLSPRGEQYF. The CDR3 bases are TGTGCCAGCAGCTTACTCTCCCCAAGGGGCGAGCAGTACTTC.

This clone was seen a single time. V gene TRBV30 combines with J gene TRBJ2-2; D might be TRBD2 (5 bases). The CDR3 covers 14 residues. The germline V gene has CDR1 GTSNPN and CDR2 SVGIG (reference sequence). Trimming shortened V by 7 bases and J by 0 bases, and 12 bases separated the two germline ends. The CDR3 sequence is CASGGGSNTGELFF. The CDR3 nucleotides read TGTGCCTCTGGAGGCGGATCGAACACCGGGGAGCTGTTTTTT.

For the CDR3, the DNA is TGTGCCAGTAGCGACCTCGGGACAGTCTATGGCTACACCTTC. The encoded protein is CASSDLGTVYGYTF. This rearrangement joins TRBV19 to TRBJ1-2, with 7 bases lining up with TRBD1. This CDR3 comprises 14 residues. Germline trimming cut 6 bases from V and 4 bases from J; bases unmatched to any gene: 8. The V gene's germline CDR1 is LNHDA and CDR2 SQIVND (reference sequence).

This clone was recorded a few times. CDR3 DNA: TGTGCCAGCAATTTTCCGGGACAGGGGAGCGACGAGCAGTACTTC. Translating gives CASNFPGQGSDEQYF. The V gene is TRBV6-6, the J gene TRBJ2-7; 10 nucleotides match TRBD1. Germline assignment: CDR1 MNHNY and CDR2 SVGAGI (reference sequence). V was pared by 7 bases and J by 5 bases, with 11 bases of the junction left unmatched. CDR3 length: 15 residues.

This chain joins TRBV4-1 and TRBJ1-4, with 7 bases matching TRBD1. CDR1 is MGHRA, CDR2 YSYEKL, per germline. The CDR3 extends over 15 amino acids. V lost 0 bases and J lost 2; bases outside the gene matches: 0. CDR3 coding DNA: TGCGCCAGCAGCCAAGAGGACAGGACTAATGAAAAACTGTTTTTT. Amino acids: CASSQEDRTNEKLFF.

The CDR3 DNA reads as TGTGCCAGTAGTATAGGACGGACGGGAGGTACGCAGTATTTT. Its protein is CASSIGRTGGTQYF. V gene TRBV19 combines with J gene TRBJ2-3; 7 bases match TRBD2. Germline values: CDR1 LNHDA, CDR2 SQIVND (reference sequence). V dropped 1 base and J dropped 8; count of bases not matched to a gene: 6. The CDR3 is 14 amino acids.

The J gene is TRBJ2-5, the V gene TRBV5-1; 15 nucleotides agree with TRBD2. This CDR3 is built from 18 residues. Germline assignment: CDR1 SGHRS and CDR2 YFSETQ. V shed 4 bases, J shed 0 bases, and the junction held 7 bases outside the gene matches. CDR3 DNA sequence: TGCGCCAGCAGCCTCGGGACTAGCGGGAGGATGTACCAAGAGACCCAGTACTTC. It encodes CASSLGTSGRMYQETQYF.

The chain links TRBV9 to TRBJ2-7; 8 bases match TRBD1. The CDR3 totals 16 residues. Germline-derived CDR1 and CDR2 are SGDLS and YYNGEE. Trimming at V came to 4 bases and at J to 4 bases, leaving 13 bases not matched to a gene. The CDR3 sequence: CASSLGWDRSLYEQYF. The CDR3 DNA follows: TGTGCCAGCAGCCTTGGGTGGGACAGGAGCCTTTACGAGCAGTACTTC.

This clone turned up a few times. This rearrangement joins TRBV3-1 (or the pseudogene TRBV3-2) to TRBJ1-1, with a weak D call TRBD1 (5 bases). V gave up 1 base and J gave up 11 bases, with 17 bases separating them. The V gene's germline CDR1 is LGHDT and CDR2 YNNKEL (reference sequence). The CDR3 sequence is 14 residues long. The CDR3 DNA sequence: TGTGCCAGCAGCCAAGGAAGCCAGGGCGTAAGTGCTTTCTTT. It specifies CASSQGSQGVSAFF.

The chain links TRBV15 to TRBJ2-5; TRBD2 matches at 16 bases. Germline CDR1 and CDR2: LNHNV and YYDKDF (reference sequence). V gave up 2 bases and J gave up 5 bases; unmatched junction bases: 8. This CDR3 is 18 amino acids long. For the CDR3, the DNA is TGTGCCACCAGCAGACCCCCGGGACTAGCGGGAGGGGGGGAGACCCAGTACTTC. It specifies CATSRPPGLAGGGETQYF.

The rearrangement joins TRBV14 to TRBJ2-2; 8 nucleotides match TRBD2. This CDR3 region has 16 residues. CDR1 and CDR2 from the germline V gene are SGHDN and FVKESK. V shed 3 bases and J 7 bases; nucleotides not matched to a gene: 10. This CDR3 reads CASSQERWLAGGELFF. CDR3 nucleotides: TGTGCCAGCAGCCAGGAAAGGTGGCTAGCGGGCGGGGAGCTGTTTTTT.

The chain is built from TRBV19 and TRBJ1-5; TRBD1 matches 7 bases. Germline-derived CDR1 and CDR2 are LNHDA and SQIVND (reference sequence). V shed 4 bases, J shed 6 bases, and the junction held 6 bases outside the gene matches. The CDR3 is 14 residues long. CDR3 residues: CASSTHRGGQPQHF. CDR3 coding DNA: TGTGCCAGTAGTACCCACAGGGGAGGTCAGCCCCAGCATTTT.

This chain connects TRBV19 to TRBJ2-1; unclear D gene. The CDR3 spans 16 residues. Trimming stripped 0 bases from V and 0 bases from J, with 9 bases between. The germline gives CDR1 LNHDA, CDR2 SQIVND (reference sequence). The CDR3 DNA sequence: TGTGCCAGTAGTATAGAGAACACAAACTCCTACAATGAGCAGTTCTTC. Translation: CASSIENTNSYNEQFF.

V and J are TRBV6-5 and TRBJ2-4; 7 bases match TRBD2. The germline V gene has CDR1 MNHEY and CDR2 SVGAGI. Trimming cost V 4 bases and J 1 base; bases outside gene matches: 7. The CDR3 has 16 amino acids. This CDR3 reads CASSFSTSTAKNIQYF. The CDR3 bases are TGTGCCAGCAGTTTTTCGACTAGCACGGCCAAAAACATTCAGTACTTC.

CDR3 residues: CASSPHPRGGELFYEQYF. The CDR3, as DNA: TGTGCCAGCAGCCCCCACCCGAGGGGGGGGGAACTATTTTACGAGCAGTACTTC. The chain couples TRBV7-2 to TRBJ2-7; D possibly corresponds to TRBD2 (7 bases). The CDR3 loop spans 18 amino acids. Trimming removed 5 bases at V and 4 bases at J, with 27 bases between. The germline CDR1 and CDR2 sequences are SGHTA and FQGNSA.

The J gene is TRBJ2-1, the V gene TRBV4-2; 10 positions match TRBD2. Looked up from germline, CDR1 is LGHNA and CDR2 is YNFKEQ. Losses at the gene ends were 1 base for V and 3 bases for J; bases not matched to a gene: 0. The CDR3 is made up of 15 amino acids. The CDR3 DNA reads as TGTGCCAGCAGCCAAGGACTAGCGGGCTACAATGAGCAGTTCTTC. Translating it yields CASSQGLAGYNEQFF.

CDR3 region: CASSIIRLGEQFF. The CDR3 DNA reads TGTGCCAGTAGTATCATCAGGTTGGGTGAGCAGTTCTTC. V usage is TRBV19 and J usage is TRBJ2-1; D is unresolved. The CDR3 has 13 amino acids. Trimming removed 3 bases at V and 9 bases at J, with 12 bases between. Looked up from germline, CDR1 is LNHDA and CDR2 is SQIVND (reference sequence).

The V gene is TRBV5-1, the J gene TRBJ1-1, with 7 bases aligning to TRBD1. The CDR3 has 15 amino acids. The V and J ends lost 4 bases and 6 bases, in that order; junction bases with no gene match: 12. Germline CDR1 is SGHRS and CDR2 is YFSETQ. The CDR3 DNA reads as TGCGCCAGCAGCATCCGATCAACAGGGGACTCTGAAGCTTTCTTT. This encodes CASSIRSTGDSEAFF.